This T cell receptor beta chain is from a study of T cell repertoires in cytomegalovirus infection. Study summary: Public TCR beta signatures were indicative of both CMV infection and a matching HLA type.

General study points: Summed public TCR beta family frequency identified CMV carriers bearing the relevant HLA. Predominance within the ex vivo response was attributable to HLA-C-restricted CMV-specific TCR beta clonotypes.

Trimming stripped 3 bases from V and 8 bases from J, with 21 bases between. The CDR3 loop spans 16 amino acids. The germline gives CDR1 SGDLS, CDR2 YYNGEE. In the case of this clonotype: What it binds is not known.

One entry per CDR3 protein results from TCRdb running MiXCR on the reads. The table has just over 300,000 distinct CDR3 sequences, roughly 15% seen once; the top ten hold around 12%. Material: PBMCs. The clonotype was recovered from a human donor in good health (CMV status not recorded). Some clones in this sample may be carry-over from other donors' samples. The chain joins TRBV9 to TRBJ2-1; D ambiguous. As DNA, the CDR3 is TGTGCCAGCAGCGAGGGCCTCTGGACGGATCAGGATGAGCAGTTCTTC. This encodes CASSEGLWTDQDEQFF.